One sample yielded the 3 T cell receptor beta chains listed below, sequenced in a study of blood T cells in healthy people across ages. Together with a sample-barcoded 5' primer, a J-beta primer mix was included in a second PCR lasting 7 to 11 cycles. Via MiXCR, TCRdb re-called the 5' RACE reads, giving one row per CDR3 protein. This table holds fewer than 2,000,000 distinct CDR3 sequences, 30% to 35% found once. What was sequenced was blood. These receptors were collected from a woman in her 30s in good health.

V and J are TRBV20-1 and TRBJ2-3; the D is unclear. Germline V CDR1 and CDR2: DFQATT, SNEGSKA (reference sequence). The CDR3 contains 14 residues. Trimming took 3 bases from V and 5 from J, leaving 15 bases between them. The CDR3 region is CSASDYRIGDTQYF. The CDR3 DNA is TGCAGTGCTAGTGATTATAGGATTGGAGATACGCAGTATTTT.

This clonotype was counted between two and nine times. The V and J genes are TRBV11-1 and TRBJ2-5; 8 nucleotides match TRBD1. The DNA end lines up better with TRBJ2-7; the J call may be wrong. CDR3 length: 17 residues. Germline CDR1 and CDR2: SGHAT and FQDESV (reference sequence). The CDR3 coding sequence is TGTGCCAGCAGCTTAGGTTCCTTGGACAGGGAAGACTACGAGCAGTACTTC. Its translation is CASSLGSLDREDYEQYF.

This clonotype was recorded many times. The V call is TRBV20-1, the J call TRBJ2-7; D is unresolved. The germline CDR1 and CDR2 sequences are DFQATT and SNEGSKA (reference sequence). This CDR3 comprises 11 residues. V was shortened by 3 bases and J by 3 bases, with 6 bases between the two germline ends. This CDR3 reads CSASPGYEQYF. The CDR3 DNA is TGCAGTGCTAGTCCGGGCTACGAGCAGTACTTC.